The 21 T cell receptor beta chains reported below all come from one sample, sequenced in a study of vaccination and CD4 T cells after COVID-19. The treatment denotes: roughly nine-day PBMC culture with coronavirus spike peptide pools or control peptides (ViraFEST assay). Cultured CD4+ T cells had their DNA profiled by the Oncomine TCR Beta short-read assay. TCRdb re-called the PCR reads through MiXCR, storing one row per CDR3 protein. The sample has under 20,000 distinct CDR3 sequences, roughly 51% seen once. No antigen is known for these receptors. The sample was CD4+ T cells from blood, cultured in vitro, taken before SARS-CoV-2 vaccination. The receptors were sampled from a human donor who had recovered from COVID-19.

The V call is TRBV27, the J call TRBJ1-6; tentatively, D is TRBD1 (5 bases). V was shortened by 3 bases and J by 11 bases, with 20 bases between the two germline ends. The germline V gene has CDR1 MNHEY and CDR2 SMNVEV (reference sequence). The CDR3 covers 16 residues. The CDR3 DNA reads as TGTGCCAGCAGTTTGGTACGGGCAGGGACGTCTACACCCCTCCACTTT. It is translated as CASSLVRAGTSTPLHF.

This clonotype was observed once. V gene TRBV7-6 combines with J gene TRBJ2-7; possibly TRBD1 for D (6 bases). The CDR3 covers 15 residues. Per the germline V gene, CDR1 is SGHVS and CDR2 is FNYEAQ. V lost 2 bases to trimming and J lost 7 bases, with 18 bases between them. For the CDR3, the DNA is TGTGCCAGCAGCTTACGCCCACACAGGGTAGGGGAGCAGTACTTC. It codes for CASSLRPHRVGEQYF.

The CDR3 coding sequence is TGTGCCAGCAGCCAAGGGAGGGATCAGCCCCAGCATTTT. Translation gives CASSQGRDQPQHF. V gene TRBV14 combines with J gene TRBJ1-5; unclear D gene. V gave up 1 base and J gave up 5 bases, with 6 bases separating them. Germline CDR1 reads SGHDN; CDR2 reads FVKESK. The CDR3 runs 13 residues.

This clonotype came up a few times. The chain carries TRBV20-1 and TRBJ1-1; a possible D gene is TRBD1 (6 bases). Germline V CDR1 and CDR2: DFQATT, SNEGSKA (reference sequence). The CDR3 totals 11 residues. V shed 5 bases and J shed 10 bases, with 14 bases lying between them. This CDR3 reads CSALGGARAFF. The DNA of the CDR3 is TGCAGTGCTCTGGGGGGGGCTAGAGCTTTCTTT.

The genes are TRBV7-8 and TRBJ2-7; TRBD1 aligns across 7 bases. In germline, CDR1 is SGHVS, CDR2 FQNEAQ. The trim removed 3 bases at V and 4 bases at J, leaving 6 bases unmatched. This CDR3 contains 14 residues. The CDR3: CASSLTGKNYEQYF. The CDR3 DNA reads as TGTGCCAGCAGCTTGACAGGGAAGAATTACGAGCAGTACTTC.

This chain links TRBV7-3 with TRBJ1-1, with 9 bases matching TRBD1. Trimming took 5 bases from V and 1 from J; bases not matched to a gene: 2. The CDR3 is 14 residues long. CDR1 is SGHTA and CDR2 is FQGTGA in the germline V gene. The DNA of the CDR3 is TGTGCCAGCAGCGTGACAGGGGGGAACACTGAAGCTTTCTTT. It translates to CASSVTGGNTEAFF. The variable domain in full, completed from reference TRBV7-3 and TRBJ1-1, reads GAGVSQTPSNKVTEKGKYVELRCDPISGHTALYWYRQSLGQGPEFLIYFQGTGAADDSGLPNDRFFAVRPEGSVSTLKIQRTERGDSAVYLCASSVTGGNTEAFFGQGTRLTVV.

This chain links TRBV20-1 with TRBJ2-2; D is perhaps TRBD1 (6 bases). V was clipped by 6 bases and J by 1 base, with 12 bases between them. CDR1 and CDR2 (germline): DFQATT, SNEGSKA (reference sequence). The CDR3 consists of 14 residues. The CDR3 spells CSAGAGVNTGELFF. The CDR3 DNA follows: TGCAGTGCCGGGGCAGGGGTGAACACCGGGGAGCTGTTTTTT.

The chain uses TRBV20-1 and TRBJ1-3, with 11 positions matching TRBD1. The J segment lost 4 bases and the V segment lost 3 bases, leaving 5 bases of the junction unmatched. Germline CDR1 reads DFQATT; CDR2 reads SNEGSKA (reference sequence). CDR3 length: 15 residues. CDR3 DNA: TGCAGTGCTAGCTGGGACAGGGGGTACGGAAACACCATATATTTT. This translates into CSASWDRGYGNTIYF.

CDR3 in DNA: TGTGCCAGCTCACTACTCCTAGGGACCGGGAACACTGAAGCTTTCTTT. This translates into CASSLLLGTGNTEAFF. V is TRBV18 and J is TRBJ1-1; TRBD1 might be the D (5 bases). Germline-derived CDR1 and CDR2 are KGHSH and LQKENI. This CDR3 contains 16 residues. V lost 4 bases and J lost 1, with 16 bases in between.

This clonotype was seen only a few times. V usage is TRBV7-6 and J usage is TRBJ1-3; D uncertain. The CDR3 has 16 residues. V gave up 1 base and J gave up 0 bases, with 10 bases separating them. In germline, CDR1 is SGHVS, CDR2 FNYEAQ. This chain's CDR3 is CASSLGQAYSGNTIYF. In DNA, the CDR3 is TGTGCCAGCAGCTTAGGGCAGGCTTACTCTGGAAACACCATATATTTT.

This clonotype was detected a few times. Here the CDR3 DNA reads TGTGCCATCAGTGGAGTCACAAGGGGGCGCACTGAAGCTTTCTTT. Amino acid sequence: CAISGVTRGRTEAFF. The chain recombines TRBV10-3 with TRBJ1-1, with 7 bases matching TRBD1. V was clipped by 4 bases and J by 4 bases; unmatched bases: 9. The CDR3 consists of 15 residues. Germline V gene sequence: CDR1 ENHRY, CDR2 SYGVKD.

This clonotype was detected once. The rearrangement links TRBV12-3 or TRBV12-4 to TRBJ2-1; tentatively, D is TRBD1 (6 bases). The ends were cut back, 1 base at V and 2 bases at J, with 9 bases in the middle. The CDR3 is 15 residues long. This CDR3 is CASSLGNRAYNEQFF. The CDR3 nucleotides read TGTGCCAGCAGTTTAGGGAACAGGGCCTACAATGAGCAGTTCTTC.

This clonotype was counted between two and nine times. CDR3 nucleotide sequence: TGTGCCAGCAGTTACGACCCAGACAAGACCTTC. Translating it yields CASSYDPDKTF. The chain employs TRBV6-5 and TRBJ1-2; no firm D call. Trimming removed 2 bases from V and 14 bases from J, with 12 bases in between. This CDR3 spans 11 amino acids. From germline, CDR1 is MNHEY and CDR2 SVGAGI.

The chain uses TRBV6-2 or TRBV6-3 and TRBJ2-2; D is tentatively TRBD1 or TRBD2 (5 bases each). The CDR3 is 17 residues long. Trimming took 4 bases from V and 4 from J, leaving 19 bases between them. Germline-derived CDR1 and CDR2 are MNHEY and SVGEGT. The CDR3 loop is CASSFESGRASTGELFF. The CDR3 DNA sequence: TGTGCCAGCAGTTTCGAATCGGGGCGGGCATCCACCGGGGAGCTGTTTTTT.

The chain couples TRBV6-1 to TRBJ1-6, with TRBD1 identical over 8 bases. The CDR3 consists of 17 residues. Germline trimming cut 1 base from V and 7 bases from J; bases unmatched to any gene: 9. The germline V gene has CDR1 MNHNS and CDR2 SASEGT. The CDR3 reads CASSEDADRVGNSPLHF. The DNA of the CDR3 is TGTGCCAGCAGTGAAGACGCGGACAGGGTAGGAAATTCACCCCTCCACTTT.

This clonotype was seen a handful of times. The chain joins TRBV7-9 to TRBJ2-2; D gene unclear. Trimming shortened V by 10 bases and J by 5 bases, and 26 bases separated the two germline ends. This CDR3 spans 17 amino acids. Germline lookup yields CDR1 SEHNR and CDR2 FQNEAQ (reference sequence). In DNA form, the CDR3 reads TGTGCCACCCAAAGTTCGCGGCGGACCAGTTTAACCGGGGAGCTGTTTTTT. It codes for CATQSSRRTSLTGELFF. The variable domain in full, completed from reference TRBV7-9 and TRBJ2-2, reads DTGVSQNPRHKITKRGQNVTFRCDPISEHNRLYWYRQTLGQGPEFLTYFQNEAQLEKSRLLSDRFSAERPKGSFSTLEIQRTEQGDSAMYLCATQSSRRTSLTGELFFGEGSRLTVL.

The chain has TRBV20-1 and TRBJ1-4; 7 bases fit TRBD1. The trim removed 7 bases at V and 8 bases at J, leaving 10 bases unmatched. From germline, CDR1 is DFQATT and CDR2 SNEGSKA (reference sequence). This CDR3 region has 13 residues. CDR3 in amino acids: CSVTSRDREKLFF. The CDR3 nucleotides read TGCAGTGTTACGTCGAGGGACAGAGAAAAACTGTTTTTT.

This clonotype was seen a handful of times. The rearrangement joins TRBV20-1 to TRBJ1-5; the match to TRBD1 covers 10 bases. Trimming removed 5 bases from V and 6 bases from J; junction bases left unmatched: 7. CDR1 and CDR2 from the germline V gene are DFQATT and SNEGSKA (reference sequence). This CDR3 is built from 14 residues. The CDR3, as DNA: TGCAGTGCTGAGGACAGGGGGTTTGGTCAGCCCCAGCATTTT. This sequence encodes CSAEDRGFGQPQHF.

This clonotype appeared a few times. This rearrangement joins TRBV27 to TRBJ1-3; possibly TRBD1 for D (5 bases). The CDR3 loop spans 13 amino acids. Germline CDR1 and CDR2: MNHEY and SMNVEV (reference sequence). The CDR3 spells CGVGLGAGNTIYF. Here the CDR3 DNA reads TGTGGGGTTGGTTTGGGGGCTGGAAACACCATATATTTT.

In its sample, this clonotype was seen a few times. The chain employs TRBV5-5 and TRBJ2-7; D not resolved. The CDR3 extends over 13 amino acids. The V gene's germline CDR1 is SGHKS and CDR2 YYEKEE (reference sequence). Trimming removed 4 bases from V and 6 bases from J, with 14 bases in between. The CDR3 nucleotides read TGTGCCAGCAGCCTCGATTGGTTGGGCGAGCAGTACTTC. This sequence encodes CASSLDWLGEQYF.

This chain joins TRBV5-1 and TRBJ2-1; no definite D call. CDR3 length: 16 residues. Germline V gives CDR1 SGHRS, CDR2 YFSETQ. The ends were cut back, 1 base at V and 0 bases at J, with 11 bases in the middle. The CDR3 DNA is TGCGCCAGCAGCTTGATGGGATCTAACTCCTACAATGAGCAGTTCTTC. Translating it yields CASSLMGSNSYNEQFF.